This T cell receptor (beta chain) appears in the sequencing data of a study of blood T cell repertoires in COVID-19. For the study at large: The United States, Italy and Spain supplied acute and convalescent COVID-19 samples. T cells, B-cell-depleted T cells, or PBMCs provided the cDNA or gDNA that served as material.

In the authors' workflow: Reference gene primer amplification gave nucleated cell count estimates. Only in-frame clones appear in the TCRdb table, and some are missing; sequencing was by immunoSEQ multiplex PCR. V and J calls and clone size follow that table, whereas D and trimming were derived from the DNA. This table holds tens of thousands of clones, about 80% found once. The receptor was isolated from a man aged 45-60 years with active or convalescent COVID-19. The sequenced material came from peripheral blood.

CDR3 coding DNA: TGTGCCAGCAGTTACGGAGCGGGACTAGGGGAGCAGTTCTTC. It codes for CASSYGAGLGEQFF. The genes are TRBV6-2 or TRBV6-3 and TRBJ2-1, with 8 bases lining up with TRBD2. Germline V gene sequence: CDR1 MNHEY, CDR2 SVGEGT. The V gene end was trimmed by 2 bases and the J gene end by 10 bases; junction bases not matched to a gene: 7. The CDR3 is made up of 14 amino acids.